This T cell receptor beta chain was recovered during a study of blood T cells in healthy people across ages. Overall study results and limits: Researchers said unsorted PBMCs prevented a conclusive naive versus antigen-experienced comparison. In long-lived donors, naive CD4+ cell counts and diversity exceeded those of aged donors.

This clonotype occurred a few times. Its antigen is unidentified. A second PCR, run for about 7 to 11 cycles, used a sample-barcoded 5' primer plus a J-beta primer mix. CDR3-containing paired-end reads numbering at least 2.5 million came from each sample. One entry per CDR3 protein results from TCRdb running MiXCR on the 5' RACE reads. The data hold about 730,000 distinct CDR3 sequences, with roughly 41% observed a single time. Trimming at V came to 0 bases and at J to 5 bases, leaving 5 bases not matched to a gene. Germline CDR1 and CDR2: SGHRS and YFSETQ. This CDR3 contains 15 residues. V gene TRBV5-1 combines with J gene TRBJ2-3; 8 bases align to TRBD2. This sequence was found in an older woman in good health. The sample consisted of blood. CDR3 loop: CASSLETSVGDTQYF. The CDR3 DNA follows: TGCGCCAGCAGCTTGGAGACTAGCGTGGGAGATACGCAGTATTTT.